Listed below are T cell receptor beta chains from one sample, sequenced in a study of cytomegalovirus exposure and HLA in healthy donors. Sequencing used immunoSEQ multiplex PCR; TCRdb keeps in-frame clones, though not all of them. The sample holds 70,000 to 80,000 clones, approximately 80% seen once. Sequencing was done on a sample of PBMCs. These receptors were obtained from a woman aged 35 to 49 in good health and CMV-seropositive. Both conserved end residues are part of each CDR3. D genes are given only for firm matches. A clone size is listed for some rows: how often the clone was seen (once, few, many), or a class if it is expanded.

d_gene	abundance	v_gene	j_gene	CDR3nt	CDR3aa
TRBD1	-	TRBV5-5	TRBJ1-4	TGTGCCAGCAGGTCGCCCCAGGGGGCGCAGACTAATGAAAAACTGTTTTTT	CASRSPQGAQTNEKLFF
-	-	TRBV9	TRBJ2-2	TGTGCCAGCAGCACCCCGGGGCGGGGTAGCACCGGGGAGCTGTTTTTT	CASSTPGRGSTGELFF
TRBD1	-	TRBV11-3	TRBJ2-1	TGTGCCAGCAGCCCCCGGACAGGGTCCTACAATGAGCAGTTCTTC	CASSPRTGSYNEQFF
-	-	TRBV6-5	TRBJ1-1	TGTGCCAGCAGTTATGGTACACGGGGAACTGAAGCTTTCTTT	CASSYGTRGTEAFF
TRBD2	once	TRBV7-2	TRBJ2-5	TGTGCCAGCAGCCGGGGGGGGAAAGAGACCCAGTACTTC	CASSRGGKETQYF
-	few	TRBV29-1	TRBJ1-1	TGCAGCGTTCGGGGCGGGGGAAACACTGAAGCTTTCTTT	CSVRGGGNTEAFF
-	few	TRBV28	TRBJ2-2	TGTGCCACCACAGCAGGGCCCGGGGAGCTGTTTTTT	CATTAGPGELFF
TRBD2	-	TRBV6-4	TRBJ2-1	TGTGCCAGCAGTTTGGGACTAGGCCGAGAGCAGTTCTTC	CASSLGLGREQFF
TRBD1	few	TRBV5-1	TRBJ2-3	TGCGCCAGCAGCCCTAGACAGGGGTCGAGTTCAGATACGCAGTATTTT	CASSPRQGSSSDTQYF
TRBD1	once	TRBV2	TRBJ2-1	TGTGCCAGCACGTCTACCGGGACAGGGGCCTACAATGAGCAGTTCTTC	CASTSTGTGAYNEQFF
-	-	TRBV7-9	TRBJ2-3	TGTGCCAGCAGCTTAACAGCAGGGATTAGCACAGATACGCAGTATTTT	CASSLTAGISTDTQYF
TRBD2	once	TRBV28	TRBJ2-1	TGTGCCAGCACTACCCCCCTTAGCGGGCCTAACTCCTACAATGAGCAGTTCTTC	CASTTPLSGPNSYNEQFF
-	-	TRBV27	TRBJ1-1	TGTGCCAGCAGTCTCCAGGCCCCAGATCACACTGAAGCTTTCTTT	CASSLQAPDHTEAFF
-	medium-sized	TRBV25-1	TRBJ2-2	TGTGCCAGCAGGGGCAGGGAGGCTGGCACCGGGGAGCTGTTTTTT	CASRGREAGTGELFF
-	-	TRBV10-3	TRBJ1-4	TGTGCCATCAGTGAGAGGACCACCTCGGGAGGTGAAAAACTGTTTTTT	CAISERTTSGGEKLFF
-	-	TRBV5-1	TRBJ2-5	TGCGCCAGCAGCTTCGCGGACAGTCAAGAGACCCAGTACTTC	CASSFADSQETQYF
-	-	TRBV6-1	TRBJ2-1	TGTGCCAGCAGGCCAGAGGGTGAGCAGTTCTTC	CASRPEGEQFF
-	-	TRBV5-1	TRBJ2-3	TGCGCCAGCAGCCCTGGGGCTAGCACAGATACGCAGTATTTT	CASSPGASTDTQYF
-	-	TRBV30	TRBJ1-4	TGTGCCTGGACCGCGGGACCCGAAGGCGAAAAACTGTTTTTT	CAWTAGPEGEKLFF
TRBD1	-	TRBV28	TRBJ2-7	TGTGCCAGCAGTTCAGGGGGCGCGAAGAACGAGCAGTACTTC	CASSSGGAKNEQYF
TRBD2	-	TRBV5-6	TRBJ2-3	TGTGCCAGCAGCCCTTGGATAGCGGGGGGCACAGATACGCAGTATTTT	CASSPWIAGGTDTQYF
-	-	TRBV6-1	TRBJ1-2	TGTGCCAGCAGTGAGGACTGGGAGTATGGCTACACCTTC	CASSEDWEYGYTF
-	-	TRBV6-5	TRBJ2-2	TGTGCCAGCAGTTACGGGCTAGCGACCGGGGAGCTGTTTTTT	CASSYGLATGELFF
-	-	TRBV5-6	TRBJ1-2	TGTGCCAGCAGAGTGGACAGATTCTATGGCTACACCTTC	CASRVDRFYGYTF
TRBD1	-	TRBV5-3	TRBJ1-5	TGTGCCAGAAGGGCTCAGGGGGCTGGTCAGCCCCGGCATTTT	CARRAQGAGQPRHF
TRBD1	-	TRBV2	TRBJ2-1	TGTGCCAGCAAACAGGGGGAGCAAGGTGAGCAGTTCTTC	CASKQGEQGEQFF
TRBD1	-	TRBV28	TRBJ1-1	TGTGCCAGCAGTTGGGGACAGGTGGGGACTGAAGCTTTCTTT	CASSWGQVGTEAFF
TRBD2	-	TRBV6-5	TRBJ2-5	TGTGCCAGCAGTTACTTCCCGGGGGGAAACCAAGAGACCCAGTACTTC	CASSYFPGGNQETQYF
-	-	TRBV7-9	TRBJ2-5	TGTGCCAGCAGCTTAGGGCTAGCTCAAAAGGAGACCCAGTACTTC	CASSLGLAQKETQYF
TRBD2	once	TRBV28	TRBJ2-3	TGTGCCAGCTCCGGACTAGCGGCAGATACGCAGTATTTT	CASSGLAADTQYF
TRBD1	-	TRBV7-3	TRBJ1-1	TGTGCCAGCAGCCCCAACACAGGGGGACCTGAAGCTTTCTTT	CASSPNTGGPEAFF
TRBD2	-	TRBV5-6	TRBJ2-3	TGTGCCAGCAGCTGGGGCGGGGGAGATACGCAGTATTTT	CASSWGGGDTQYF
TRBD2	-	TRBV5-5	TRBJ2-2	TGTGCCAGCAGCTTTATCGGGGGGTATGGGGAGCTGTTTTTT	CASSFIGGYGELFF
-	many	TRBV20-1	TRBJ2-3	TGCAGTGCTAGCTTCCGAGATACGCAGTATTTT	CSASFRDTQYF
-	-	TRBV19	TRBJ1-1	TGTGCCAGTAGTATCGGGAATTCAGCTTTCTTT	CASSIGNSAFF
-	-	TRBV9	TRBJ2-1	TGTGCCAGCAGCGTAGGGTGGGGCCAGAGCTCCTACAATGAGCAGTTCTTC	CASSVGWGQSSYNEQFF
-	-	TRBV27	TRBJ1-3	TGTGCCAGCAAACAGGTTCAATCTGGAAACACCATATATTTT	CASKQVQSGNTIYF
-	-	TRBV30	TRBJ1-6	TGTGCCTGGAGTGAAGGGGCATTAGTCTCACCCCTCCACTTT	CAWSEGALVSPLHF
-	-	TRBV11-2	TRBJ2-5	TGTGCCAGCAGCCCCCCGGGGAGCCGGGTATTTGAGACCCAGTACTTC	CASSPPGSRVFETQYF
-	few	TRBV28	TRBJ2-1	TGTGCCAGCAGTCCCTTGAGTAGCCATCTTTACAATGAGCAGTTCTTC	CASSPLSSHLYNEQFF
TRBD1	-	TRBV28	TRBJ2-5	TGTGCCAGCAGTTCGGGACAGGGGGCCATTCAAGAGACCCAGTACTTC	CASSSGQGAIQETQYF
TRBD1	-	TRBV7-9	TRBJ1-2	TGTGCCAGCAGCTTAGCGGGACAGGGCGCACTTAACTATGGCTACACCTTC	CASSLAGQGALNYGYTF
TRBD1	-	TRBV5-4	TRBJ1-4	TGTGCCAGCAGCGAAACCCAAGTGACAGGGGTTGAAAAACTGTTTTTT	CASSETQVTGVEKLFF
-	-	TRBV6-6	TRBJ2-7	TGTGCCAACAGTTCACAGGGAAACTACGAGCAGTACTTC	CANSSQGNYEQYF
-	few	TRBV5-4	TRBJ2-7	TGTGCCAGCAGTCCCTCTCTCGGGATCTCCTACGAGCAGTACTTC	CASSPSLGISYEQYF
TRBD1	-	TRBV7-9	TRBJ2-3	TGTGCCAGCAACGACAGGGCTCCAGATACGCAGTATTTT	CASNDRAPDTQYF